These T cell receptor beta chains were read from a single sample in a study of cytomegalovirus exposure and HLA in healthy donors. Sequencing used immunoSEQ multiplex PCR; TCRdb keeps in-frame clones, though not all of them. The table has around 150,000 clones, roughly 80% seen once. Sequenced input: PBMCs. The receptors here all came from a male donor in good health and CMV-seropositive. The CDR3 runs from the conserved cysteine through the conserved F or W. Fields, in order: CDR3 protein, CDR3 DNA, J gene, clone size, D gene, V gene. A D gene is named only where the DNA matches it firmly. Part of the rows lack a size; the others show once, few, many or a class for expanded clones.

cdr3_aa: CASKGAYSNQPQHF; cdr3_nt: TGTGCCAGCAAAGGAGCCTATAGCAATCAGCCCCAGCATTTT; j_call: TRBJ1-5; clone_size: .; d_call: .; v_call: TRBV28
cdr3_aa: CASSQDLGGVGTEAFF; cdr3_nt: TGCGCCAGCAGCCAAGATCTTGGAGGGGTTGGGACTGAAGCTTTCTTT; j_call: TRBJ1-1; clone_size: .; d_call: .; v_call: TRBV4-3
cdr3_aa: CSVEVLGADRRSTGELFF; cdr3_nt: TGCAGCGTTGAAGTTCTAGGAGCGGACAGGCGCTCCACCGGGGAGCTGTTTTTT; j_call: TRBJ2-2; clone_size: .; d_call: TRBD1; v_call: TRBV29-1
cdr3_aa: CASSQDARGSYNEQFF; cdr3_nt: TGCGCCAGCAGCCAAGATGCCAGGGGGTCCTACAATGAGCAGTTCTTC; j_call: TRBJ2-1; clone_size: .; d_call: TRBD1; v_call: TRBV4-3
cdr3_aa: CASSPQLTSGGAGTPETQYF; cdr3_nt: TGCGCCAGCAGCCCTCAATTGACTAGCGGGGGGGCCGGAACCCCGGAGACCCAGTACTTC; j_call: TRBJ2-5; clone_size: .; d_call: TRBD2; v_call: TRBV4-1
cdr3_aa: CASSAPGTSRTGELFF; cdr3_nt: TGTGCCAGCAGTGCCCCCGGGACAAGCAGAACCGGGGAGCTGTTTTTT; j_call: TRBJ2-2; clone_size: .; d_call: .; v_call: TRBV25-1
cdr3_aa: CASSTPGPVAEAFF; cdr3_nt: TGTGCCAGTAGTACCCCGGGTCCGGTGGCTGAAGCTTTCTTT; j_call: TRBJ1-1; clone_size: .; d_call: .; v_call: TRBV19
cdr3_aa: CASGTSGRAGYEQYF; cdr3_nt: TGCGCCAGCGGGACTAGCGGGAGGGCCGGGTACGAGCAGTACTTC; j_call: TRBJ2-7; clone_size: .; d_call: TRBD2; v_call: TRBV5-1
cdr3_aa: CASSPIGGGYNEQFF; cdr3_nt: TGCGCCAGCAGCCCCATTGGGGGGGGTTACAATGAGCAGTTCTTC; j_call: TRBJ2-1; clone_size: .; d_call: TRBD2; v_call: TRBV5-1
cdr3_aa: CASRTGGRPEAFF; cdr3_nt: TGTGCCAGCAGGACAGGGGGCCGCCCTGAAGCTTTCTTT; j_call: TRBJ1-1; clone_size: .; d_call: TRBD1; v_call: TRBV28
cdr3_aa: CASSPTGSSGEQYF; cdr3_nt: TGTGCCAGCAGCCCGACAGGGTCTTCGGGCGAGCAGTACTTC; j_call: TRBJ2-7; clone_size: .; d_call: TRBD1; v_call: TRBV6-1
cdr3_aa: CASSVGGARLKDTEAFF; cdr3_nt: TGTGCCAGCAGCGTAGGGGGCGCGAGGCTAAAGGACACTGAAGCTTTCTTT; j_call: TRBJ1-1; clone_size: .; d_call: .; v_call: TRBV9
cdr3_aa: CAWSLRGGAKEQFF; cdr3_nt: TGTGCCTGGAGTTTACGCGGGGGGGCAAAGGAGCAGTTCTTC; j_call: TRBJ2-1; clone_size: .; d_call: TRBD2; v_call: TRBV30
cdr3_aa: CASSTIGRGIYF; cdr3_nt: TGTGCCAGCAGTACAATTGGCAGGGGGATATATTTT; j_call: TRBJ1-3; clone_size: .; d_call: TRBD1; v_call: TRBV28
cdr3_aa: CASSSPGGELFF; cdr3_nt: TGTGCCAGCAGCTCCCCAGGCGGGGAGCTGTTTTTT; j_call: TRBJ2-2; clone_size: .; d_call: .; v_call: TRBV7-9
cdr3_aa: CAWKRGGLRGRPSYEQYF; cdr3_nt: TGTGCCTGGAAGAGAGGGGGTCTTCGCGGGAGGCCCTCCTACGAGCAGTACTTC; j_call: TRBJ2-7; clone_size: .; d_call: TRBD2; v_call: TRBV30
cdr3_aa: CASSLLAGAFDEQYF; cdr3_nt: TGTGCCAGCAGTCTTTTAGCGGGAGCCTTTGACGAGCAGTACTTC; j_call: TRBJ2-7; clone_size: .; d_call: TRBD2; v_call: TRBV27
cdr3_aa: CASSLRSSGPQETQYF; cdr3_nt: TGTGCCAGCAGCTTACGATCGAGCGGGCCACAAGAGACCCAGTACTTC; j_call: TRBJ2-5; clone_size: .; d_call: .; v_call: TRBV7-7
cdr3_aa: CAWSVLSGTGTDTQYF; cdr3_nt: TGTGCCTGGAGTGTACTTTCGGGAACCGGGACAGATACGCAGTATTTT; j_call: TRBJ2-3; clone_size: once; d_call: .; v_call: TRBV30
cdr3_aa: CASSSLGSSTGELFF; cdr3_nt: TGCGCCAGCAGCTCATTGGGCAGTTCCACCGGGGAGCTGTTTTTT; j_call: TRBJ2-2; clone_size: .; d_call: .; v_call: TRBV5-1
cdr3_aa: CASSLLSTGNQPQHF; cdr3_nt: TGTGCCAGCAGTTTATTGAGTACGGGGAATCAGCCCCAGCATTTT; j_call: TRBJ1-5; clone_size: .; d_call: .; v_call: TRBV27
cdr3_aa: CASSLGQVDQPQHF; cdr3_nt: TGTGCCAGCTCACTGGGACAGGTGGATCAGCCCCAGCATTTT; j_call: TRBJ1-5; clone_size: .; d_call: TRBD1; v_call: TRBV18
cdr3_aa: CASSATGGNEKLFF; cdr3_nt: TGTGCCAGCAGCGCGACAGGAGGTAATGAAAAACTGTTTTTT; j_call: TRBJ1-4; clone_size: .; d_call: .; v_call: TRBV9
cdr3_aa: CATSFADNEKLFF; cdr3_nt: TGTGCCACCTCCTTTGCGGATAATGAAAAACTGTTTTTT; j_call: TRBJ1-4; clone_size: few; d_call: .; v_call: TRBV10-3
cdr3_aa: CASSTRQGRRSNYGYTF; cdr3_nt: TGTGCCAGTAGTACCCGACAGGGACGGAGGTCTAACTATGGCTACACCTTC; j_call: TRBJ1-2; clone_size: .; d_call: TRBD1; v_call: TRBV19
cdr3_aa: CASRWRLGDYEQYF; cdr3_nt: TGTGCCAGTAGATGGAGGCTGGGCGACTACGAGCAGTACTTC; j_call: TRBJ2-7; clone_size: .; d_call: .; v_call: TRBV19
cdr3_aa: CASSAGIEVSYEQYF; cdr3_nt: TGCGCCAGCAGTGCGGGAATCGAAGTCTCCTACGAGCAGTACTTC; j_call: TRBJ2-7; clone_size: .; d_call: .; v_call: TRBV10-1
cdr3_aa: CATSRVAGNQPQHF; cdr3_nt: TGTGCCACCAGCAGAGTTGCGGGGAACCAGCCCCAGCATTTT; j_call: TRBJ1-5; clone_size: .; d_call: .; v_call: TRBV15
cdr3_aa: CASSQDVRPYTF; cdr3_nt: TGCGCCAGCAGCCAAGATGTCAGGCCCTACACCTTC; j_call: TRBJ1-2; clone_size: .; d_call: .; v_call: TRBV4-1
cdr3_aa: CASSSRTEGTEAFF; cdr3_nt: TGTGCCAGCAGCTCTCGGACAGAGGGGACTGAAGCTTTCTTT; j_call: TRBJ1-1; clone_size: .; d_call: .; v_call: TRBV7-2
cdr3_aa: CASSFRAPPSAYEQYF; cdr3_nt: TGCGCCAGCAGCTTCAGGGCCCCCCCAAGCGCCTACGAGCAGTACTTC; j_call: TRBJ2-7; clone_size: .; d_call: .; v_call: TRBV5-1
cdr3_aa: CASIAPSGSIYEQYF; cdr3_nt: TGTGCCAGCATCGCCCCTAGCGGGAGTATCTACGAGCAGTACTTC; j_call: TRBJ2-7; clone_size: .; d_call: TRBD2; v_call: TRBV7-9
cdr3_aa: CASSLNPGLIHATNEKLFF; cdr3_nt: TGCGCCAGCAGCTTGAACCCGGGACTGATCCATGCAACTAATGAAAAACTGTTTTTT; j_call: TRBJ1-4; clone_size: .; d_call: .; v_call: TRBV5-1
cdr3_aa: CASSEGLVPEQYF; cdr3_nt: TGTGCCAGCAGTGAGGGACTAGTACCCGAGCAGTACTTC; j_call: TRBJ2-7; clone_size: .; d_call: TRBD2; v_call: TRBV6-5
cdr3_aa: CASSPGQGNEKLFF; cdr3_nt: TGCGCCAGCAGCCCGGGACAGGGAAATGAAAAACTGTTTTTT; j_call: TRBJ1-4; clone_size: .; d_call: TRBD1; v_call: TRBV4-3